This TCR beta chain was sequenced during a study of cytomegalovirus exposure and HLA in healthy donors. Study background: Per a later analysis, the roughly 640 first-cohort and some 130 validation repertoires shared one platform. Study-wide results and caveats: Most observed TCR sequences were rare, whereas some public TCRs were detected in many donors. Cytomegalovirus-associated status was assigned to about 150 TCR beta chains. Cytomegalovirus status was reportedly diagnosed by the classifier with high specificity and sensitivity.

The germline V gene has CDR1 SGHVS and CDR2 FNYEAQ. V lost 4 bases to trimming and J lost 1 base, with 10 bases between them. This CDR3 is built from 14 residues. This clone was picked up a small number of times. The antigen remains undetermined. The protocol was immunoSEQ multiplex PCR, while the TCRdb copy is restricted to in-frame clones and leaves out a portion. The data contain about 280,000 clones, 80% to 90% of them singletons. The sequence was obtained from a young woman in good health and CMV-seronegative. The sequenced material came from PBMCs. The gene calls are TRBV7-6 and TRBJ1-1, with D uncertain. CDR3 protein: CASSSGVSNTEAFF. DNA for the CDR3: TGTGCCAGCAGCTCCGGGGTTTCGAACACTGAAGCTTTCTTT.